This T cell receptor beta chain was found in a study of Graves' ophthalmopathy and Graves' hyperthyroidism. General study points: Thyroid clonotypes that were expanded above 0.001 frequency mostly also appeared in blood. Using 13 signatures, a model distinguished ophthalmopathy from stable hyperthyroidism, reaching 87.88% sensitivity and about 81% specificity.

Patients were left out if they had other autoimmune diseases, uncontrolled infections, pregnancy or lactation. As the starting material, around 9.1 ml of fresh peripheral blood yielded the PBMCs. Germline values: CDR1 MDHEN, CDR2 SYDVKM. The CDR3 has 15 amino acids. V dropped 5 bases and J dropped 5 bases, with 18 bases sitting between them. Amplification of TCR beta CDR3 regions used RNA transcripts. Second-round multiplex PCR came after first-round RT-PCR with HTBI primers. TCRdb used MiXCR to reprocess the multiplex PCR reads, holding one entry per CDR3 protein. The sample records some 360,000 distinct CDR3 sequences, roughly 17% being singletons. Many counts were recorded for this clonotype. As yet, its antigen is unknown.

This sequence originates from an adult woman with stable Graves' hyperthyroidism. Specimen: peripheral blood. The J gene is TRBJ2-5, the V gene TRBV28; possibly TRBD2 for D (7 bases). The CDR3 sequence is CASSPRMGGAETQYF. CDR3 nucleotide sequence: TGTGCCAGCAGTCCCAGGATGGGGGGGGCGGAGACCCAGTACTTC.